This paragraph reports one TCR beta chain. The data are from a study of response to subunit inactivated influenza vaccine. Germline loops: CDR1 SGHTA, CDR2 FQGTGA. Unmatched junction bases numbered 8, after V lost 1 base and J lost 0 bases. The CDR3 extends over 20 amino acids. TCRdb re-derived calls from the RT-PCR reads in MiXCR, one entry per CDR3 protein. The table shows under 800,000 distinct CDR3 sequences, with about 14% occurring only once. The sequence was obtained from a man aged 45-65 years who received an inactivated influenza vaccine. Specimen: PBMCs from blood, collected less than 15 days before vaccination. J is TRBJ2-1 and V is TRBV7-3; 14 positions agree with TRBD2. The CDR3 DNA sequence: TGTGCCAGCAGCTTAATCGGGGGACTAGCGGGAGACTCCTCCTACAATGAGCAGTTCTTC. The encoded protein is CASSLIGGLAGDSSYNEQFF.